The clone carrying this T cell receptor (beta chain) has only a few counts. Its specificity is unknown. The data derive from a study of T cells in Graves' hyperthyroidism and ophthalmopathy. The study, taken as a whole, reports: Ophthalmopathy cases were set apart from stable hyperthyroidism by a 13 V-J model.

Amplified regions were TCR beta CDR3 sequences from RNA transcripts. In the first-round RT-PCR of the TCR CDR3, the HTBI primer set was used. TCRdb recomputed calls from the multiplex PCR reads with MiXCR, one row per CDR3 protein. The table has 700,000 to 950,000 distinct CDR3 sequences, just over 35% seen once. Germline V gene data show CDR1 as SGHDT and CDR2 as YYEEEE. The CDR3 extends over 14 amino acids. V was trimmed by 0 bases and J by 5 bases, leaving 8 bases between them. The study defined stable Graves' hyperthyroidism as no ophthalmopathy progression within 18 months. A patient was excluded if there was uncontrolled infection, other autoimmune disease, pregnancy or lactation.

The sequence derives from a woman between 40 and 55 years old with Graves' hyperthyroidism. Sequenced: blood. The chain has TRBV5-6 and TRBJ2-2; D call uncertain. The CDR3 region is CASSLVPMTGELFF. DNA for the CDR3: TGTGCCAGCAGCTTGGTCCCGATGACCGGGGAGCTGTTTTTT. Variable domain in full (rest from reference TRBV5-6 and TRBJ2-2): DAGVTQSPTHLIKTRGQQVTLRCSPKSGHDTVSWYQQALGQGPQFIFQYYEEEERQRGNFPDRFSGHQFPNYSSELNVNALLLGDSALYLCASSLVPMTGELFFGEGSRLTVL.